This T cell receptor (beta chain) came from a study of CD8 T cells in Susac syndrome. Background on the study: Within the sequenced group of Susac syndrome patients, 5 or 6 showed active disease and about eight were in remission. When blood was drawn, the patients with Susac syndrome were therapy-naive, on corticosteroids, or on intravenous immunoglobulin alone.

Random-hexamer reverse transcription was applied to about 0.45 to 1 ug RNA. It was immunoSEQ multiplex PCR that amplified TCR beta CDR3 across 54 Vbeta and 13 Jbeta. TCRdb independently ran MiXCR on the immunoSEQ multiplex PCR reads; one entry per CDR3 protein. The sample has 150,000 or so distinct CDR3 sequences; approximately 95% are singletons. Germline assignment: CDR1 GTSNPN and CDR2 SVGIG (reference sequence). V shed 8 bases and J shed 0 bases, with 10 bases lying between them. CDR3 length equals 12 residues. The receptor comes from a human donor with Susac syndrome. This chain connects TRBV30 to TRBJ1-2, with D maybe TRBD1 (5 bases). Sequenced input: CD4+ T cells from PBMCs. The DNA of the CDR3 is TGTGCCCGGGGGTCAACTAACTATGGCTACACCTTC. It translates to CARGSTNYGYTF.